This TCR beta chain appears in the sequencing data of a study of blood T cell repertoires in COVID-19. Turning to the study itself: Sites across the United States, Italy and Spain contributed samples from acute and convalescent COVID-19. The cDNA or gDNA used as material had been derived from T cells, B-cell-depleted T cells, or PBMCs.

V lost 5 bases and J lost 8; bases outside the gene matches: 16. The V gene's germline CDR1 is SGHNT and CDR2 YENEEA. The CDR3 is 17 amino acids. In the original analysis: Amplification from reference gene primers served as the basis for estimated nucleated cell counts. Using immunoSEQ multiplex PCR, the repertoire was profiled, and TCRdb retains in-frame clones only, with some absent. V, J and clone size were drawn from that table, and D and trimming were deduced from the DNA. Here the sample spans about 83,000 clones, roughly 80% being singletons. Sequences were obtained from peripheral blood. The TCR was taken from an elderly woman with acute or convalescent COVID-19. The gene calls are TRBV11-3 and TRBJ2-4; 9 bases are a match to TRBD1. The CDR3 DNA follows: TGTGCCAGCAGCAACGCGGGACAGGGAAGAACTCTGGACATTCAGTACTTC. It encodes CASSNAGQGRTLDIQYF.